This T cell receptor beta chain was retrieved from a study of T cell changes during pregnancy in multiple sclerosis. The CDR3 extends over 17 amino acids. V dropped 2 bases and J dropped 0 bases, with 15 bases sitting between them. Per germline, CDR1 SGHNT and CDR2 YYREEE (reference sequence). TCRdb's copy holds only in-frame clones and misses some; the assay was immunoSEQ multiplex PCR. The sample has about 89,000 clones, around 94% seen once. This sequence was found in a female donor in good health, enrolled as a control in a pregnancy study. Source: peripheral blood, taken after pregnancy. V gene TRBV5-4 combines with J gene TRBJ2-1, with D perhaps matching TRBD1 (6 bases). CDR3 bases: TGTGCCAGCAGCTTCAGCAGGGGCCTCAGCTCCTACAATGAGCAGTTCTTC. Amino acids: CASSFSRGLSSYNEQFF. The full variable domain, rest sourced from reference TRBV5-4 and TRBJ2-1, is ETGVTQSPTHLIKTRGQQVTLRCSSQSGHNTVSWYQQALGQGPQFIFQYYREEENGRGNFPPRFSGLQFPNYSSELNVNALELDDSALYLCASSFSRGLSSYNEQFFGPGTRLTVL.